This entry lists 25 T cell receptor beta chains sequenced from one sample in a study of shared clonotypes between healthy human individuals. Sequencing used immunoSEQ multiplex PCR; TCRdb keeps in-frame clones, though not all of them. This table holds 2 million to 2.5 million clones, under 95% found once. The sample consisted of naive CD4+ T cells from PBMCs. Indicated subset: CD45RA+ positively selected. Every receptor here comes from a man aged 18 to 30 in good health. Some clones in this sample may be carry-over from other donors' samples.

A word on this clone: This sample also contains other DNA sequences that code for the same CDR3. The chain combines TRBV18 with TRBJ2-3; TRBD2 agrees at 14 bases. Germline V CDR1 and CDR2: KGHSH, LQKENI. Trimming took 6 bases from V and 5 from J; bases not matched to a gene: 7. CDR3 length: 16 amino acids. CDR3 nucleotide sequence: TGTGCCAGCTCCCCGGGACTAGCGGGAGTTAGAGATACGCAGTATTTT. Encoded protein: CASSPGLAGVRDTQYF.

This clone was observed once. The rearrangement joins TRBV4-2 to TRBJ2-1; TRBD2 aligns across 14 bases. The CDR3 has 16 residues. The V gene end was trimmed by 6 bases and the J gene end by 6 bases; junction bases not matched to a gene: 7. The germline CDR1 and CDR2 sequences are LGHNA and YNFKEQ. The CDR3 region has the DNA TGTGCCAGCAGGGGTAGTGGACTAGCGGGAGGCAATGAGCAGTTCTTC. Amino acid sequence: CASRGSGLAGGNEQFF.

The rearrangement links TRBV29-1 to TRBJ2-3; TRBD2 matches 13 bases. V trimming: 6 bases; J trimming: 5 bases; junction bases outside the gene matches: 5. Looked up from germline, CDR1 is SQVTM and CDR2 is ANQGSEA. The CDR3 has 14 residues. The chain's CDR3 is CSVGTSGTKDTQYF. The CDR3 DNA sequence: TGCAGCGTCGGGACTAGCGGGACGAAAGATACGCAGTATTTT.

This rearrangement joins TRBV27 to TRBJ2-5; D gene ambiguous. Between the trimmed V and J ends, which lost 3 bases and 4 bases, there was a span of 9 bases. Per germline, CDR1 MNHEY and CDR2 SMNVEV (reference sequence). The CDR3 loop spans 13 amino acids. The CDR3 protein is CASSFVMAETQYF. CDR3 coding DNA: TGTGCCAGCAGTTTCGTAATGGCAGAGACCCAGTACTTC.

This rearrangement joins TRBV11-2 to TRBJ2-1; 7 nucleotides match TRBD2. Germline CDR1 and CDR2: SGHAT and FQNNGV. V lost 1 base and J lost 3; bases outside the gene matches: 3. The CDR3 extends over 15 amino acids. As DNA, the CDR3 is TGTGCCAGCAGCTTAGTGGGGACTAACTACAATGAGCAGTTCTTC. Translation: CASSLVGTNYNEQFF.

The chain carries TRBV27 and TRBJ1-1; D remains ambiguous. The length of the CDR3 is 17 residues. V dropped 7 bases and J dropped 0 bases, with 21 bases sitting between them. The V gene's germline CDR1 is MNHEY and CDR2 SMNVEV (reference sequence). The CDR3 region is CASKGRGRAIMNTEAFF. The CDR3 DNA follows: TGTGCCAGCAAAGGTCGGGGAAGGGCCATTATGAACACTGAAGCTTTCTTT.

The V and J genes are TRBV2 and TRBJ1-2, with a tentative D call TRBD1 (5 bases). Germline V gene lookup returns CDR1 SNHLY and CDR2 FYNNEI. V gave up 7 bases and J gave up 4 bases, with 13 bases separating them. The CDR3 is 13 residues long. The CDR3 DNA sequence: TGTGCCAGCACCACGGGGACGGGCTATGGCTACACCTTC. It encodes CASTTGTGYGYTF.

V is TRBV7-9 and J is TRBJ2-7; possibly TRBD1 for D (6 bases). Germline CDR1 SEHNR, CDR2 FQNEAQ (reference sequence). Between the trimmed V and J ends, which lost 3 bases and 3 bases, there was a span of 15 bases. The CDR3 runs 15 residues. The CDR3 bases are TGTGCCAGCAGCTTGTCGGCAGGGGTAGGCTACGAGCAGTACTTC. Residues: CASSLSAGVGYEQYF. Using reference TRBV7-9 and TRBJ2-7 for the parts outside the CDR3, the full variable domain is DTGVSQNPRHKITKRGQNVTFRCDPISEHNRLYWYRQTLGQGPEFLTYFQNEAQLEKSRLLSDRFSAERPKGSFSTLEIQRTEQGDSAMYLCASSLSAGVGYEQYFGPGTRLTVT.

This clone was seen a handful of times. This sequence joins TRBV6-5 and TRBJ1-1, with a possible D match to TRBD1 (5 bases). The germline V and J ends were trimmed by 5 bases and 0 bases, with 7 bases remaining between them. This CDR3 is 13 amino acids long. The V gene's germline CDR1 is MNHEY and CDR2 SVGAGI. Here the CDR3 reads CASSQTVNTEAFF. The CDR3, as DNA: TGTGCCAGCAGTCAGACAGTGAACACTGAAGCTTTCTTT.

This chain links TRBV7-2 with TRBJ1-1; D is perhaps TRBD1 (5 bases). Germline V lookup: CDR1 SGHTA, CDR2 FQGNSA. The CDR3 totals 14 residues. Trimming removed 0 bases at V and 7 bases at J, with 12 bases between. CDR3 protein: CASSLAPTVLEAFF. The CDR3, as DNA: TGTGCCAGCAGCTTAGCGCCGACAGTCCTTGAAGCTTTCTTT.

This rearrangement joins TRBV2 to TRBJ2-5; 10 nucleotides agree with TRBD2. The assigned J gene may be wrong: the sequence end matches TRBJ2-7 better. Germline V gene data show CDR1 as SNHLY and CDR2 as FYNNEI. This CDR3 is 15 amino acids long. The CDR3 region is CASNGAASGSYEQYF. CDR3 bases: TGTGCCAGCAACGGTGCGGCTAGCGGGAGTTACGAGCAGTACTTC.

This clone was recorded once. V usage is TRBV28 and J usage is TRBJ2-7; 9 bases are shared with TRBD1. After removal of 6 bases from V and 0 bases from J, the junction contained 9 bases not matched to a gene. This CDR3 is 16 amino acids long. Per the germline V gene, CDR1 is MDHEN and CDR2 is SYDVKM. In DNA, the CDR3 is TGTGCCAGCAGCAGCGTTGGACAGGGGTTCTCCTACGAGCAGTACTTC. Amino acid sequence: CASSSVGQGFSYEQYF.

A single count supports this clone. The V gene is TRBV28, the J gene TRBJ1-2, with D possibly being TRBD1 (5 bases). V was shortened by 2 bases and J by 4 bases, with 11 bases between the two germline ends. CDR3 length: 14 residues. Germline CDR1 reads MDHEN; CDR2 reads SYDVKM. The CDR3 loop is CASSLVGAVYGYTF. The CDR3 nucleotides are TGTGCCAGCAGTTTAGTCGGGGCCGTCTATGGCTACACCTTC.

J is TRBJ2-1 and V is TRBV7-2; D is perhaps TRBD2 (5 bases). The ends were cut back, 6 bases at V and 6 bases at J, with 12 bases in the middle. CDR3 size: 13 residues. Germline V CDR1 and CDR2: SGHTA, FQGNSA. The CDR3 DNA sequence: TGTGCCAGCAGAGCACTAGTGGGCAATGAGCAGTTCTTC. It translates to CASRALVGNEQFF.

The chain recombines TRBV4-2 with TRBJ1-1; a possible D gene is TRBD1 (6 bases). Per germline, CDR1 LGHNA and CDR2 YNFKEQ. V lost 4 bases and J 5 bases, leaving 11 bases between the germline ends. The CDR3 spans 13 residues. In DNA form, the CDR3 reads TGTGCCAGCAGCCGAAAAACAGGGACTGAAGCTTTCTTT. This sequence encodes CASSRKTGTEAFF.

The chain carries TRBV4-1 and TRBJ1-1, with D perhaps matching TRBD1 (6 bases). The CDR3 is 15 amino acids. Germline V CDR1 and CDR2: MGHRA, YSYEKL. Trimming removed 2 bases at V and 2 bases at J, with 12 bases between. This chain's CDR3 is CASSQLGGGNTEAFF. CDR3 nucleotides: TGCGCCAGCAGCCAATTAGGGGGGGGTAACACTGAAGCTTTCTTT.

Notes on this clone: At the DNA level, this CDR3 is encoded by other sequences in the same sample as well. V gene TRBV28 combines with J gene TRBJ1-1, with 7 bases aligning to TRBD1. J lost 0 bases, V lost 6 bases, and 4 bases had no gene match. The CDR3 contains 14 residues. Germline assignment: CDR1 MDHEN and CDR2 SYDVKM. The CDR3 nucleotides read TGTGCCAGCAGCCGGACAGGCATGAACACTGAAGCTTTCTTT. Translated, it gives CASSRTGMNTEAFF.

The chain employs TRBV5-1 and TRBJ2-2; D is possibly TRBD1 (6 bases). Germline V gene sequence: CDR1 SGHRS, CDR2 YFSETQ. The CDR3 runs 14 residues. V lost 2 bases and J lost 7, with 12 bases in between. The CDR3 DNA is TGCGCCAGCAGCTTACAGGGCGCAGTCGGGGAGCTGTTTTTT. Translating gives CASSLQGAVGELFF.

CDR3 bases: TGTGCCAGCAGCGTGGGAGGGACCAATGAGCAGTTCTTC. Its protein is CASSVGGTNEQFF. The V call is TRBV9, the J call TRBJ2-1, with TRBD2 identical over 7 bases. This CDR3 region has 13 residues. After removal of 2 bases from V and 6 bases from J, the junction contained 2 bases not matched to a gene. Germline CDR1 is SGDLS and CDR2 is YYNGEE.

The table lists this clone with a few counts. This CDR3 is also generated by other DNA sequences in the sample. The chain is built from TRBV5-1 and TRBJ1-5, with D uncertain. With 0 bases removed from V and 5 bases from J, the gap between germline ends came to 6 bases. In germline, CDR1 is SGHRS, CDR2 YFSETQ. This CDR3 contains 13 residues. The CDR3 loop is CASSLEGHQPQHF. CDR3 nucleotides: TGCGCCAGCAGCTTGGAAGGGCATCAGCCCCAGCATTTT.

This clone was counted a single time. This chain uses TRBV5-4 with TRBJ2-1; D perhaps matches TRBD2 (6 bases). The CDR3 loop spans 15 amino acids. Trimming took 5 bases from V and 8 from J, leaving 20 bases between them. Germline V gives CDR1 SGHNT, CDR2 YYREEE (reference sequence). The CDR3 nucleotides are TGTGCCAGCAGGACGATGACGGGGGTAGGCGATGAGCAGTTCTTC. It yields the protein CASRTMTGVGDEQFF.

CDR3 protein: CASSATGRLSYEQYF. The CDR3 DNA follows: TGTGCCAGCAGCGCCACAGGGCGTCTCTCCTACGAGCAGTACTTC. This sequence joins TRBV13 and TRBJ2-7; maybe TRBD1 (6 bases). This CDR3 spans 15 amino acids. Germline CDR1 reads PRHDT; CDR2 reads FYEKMQ (reference sequence). The germline V and J ends were trimmed by 5 bases and 0 bases, with 14 bases remaining between them. Combining the CDR3 with reference TRBV13 and TRBJ2-7 gives the whole variable domain AAGVIQSPRHLIKEKRETATLKCYPIPRHDTVYWYQQGPGQDPQFLISFYEKMQSDKGSIPDRFSAQQFSDYHSELNMSSLELGDSALYFCASSATGRLSYEQYFGPGTRLTVT.

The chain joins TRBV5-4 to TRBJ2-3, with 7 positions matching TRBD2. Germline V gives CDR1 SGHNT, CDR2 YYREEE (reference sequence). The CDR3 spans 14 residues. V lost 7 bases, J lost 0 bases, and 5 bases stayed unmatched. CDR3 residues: CASRGGTSTDTQYF. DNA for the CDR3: TGTGCCAGCCGCGGGGGAACTAGCACAGATACGCAGTATTTT.

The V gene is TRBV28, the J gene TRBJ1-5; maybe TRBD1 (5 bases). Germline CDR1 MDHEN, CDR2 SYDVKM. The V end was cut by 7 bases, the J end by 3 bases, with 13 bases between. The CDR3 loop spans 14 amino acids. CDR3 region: CASIIPGSNQPQHF. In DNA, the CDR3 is TGTGCCAGCATCATTCCAGGGTCCAATCAGCCCCAGCATTTT.

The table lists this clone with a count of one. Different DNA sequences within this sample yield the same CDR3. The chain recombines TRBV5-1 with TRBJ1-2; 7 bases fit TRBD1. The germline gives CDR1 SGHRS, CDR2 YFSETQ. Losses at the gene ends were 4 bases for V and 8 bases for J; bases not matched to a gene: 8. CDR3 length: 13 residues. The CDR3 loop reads CASSLDRASGYTF. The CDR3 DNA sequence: TGCGCCAGCAGCCTAGACAGGGCCTCCGGCTACACCTTC.